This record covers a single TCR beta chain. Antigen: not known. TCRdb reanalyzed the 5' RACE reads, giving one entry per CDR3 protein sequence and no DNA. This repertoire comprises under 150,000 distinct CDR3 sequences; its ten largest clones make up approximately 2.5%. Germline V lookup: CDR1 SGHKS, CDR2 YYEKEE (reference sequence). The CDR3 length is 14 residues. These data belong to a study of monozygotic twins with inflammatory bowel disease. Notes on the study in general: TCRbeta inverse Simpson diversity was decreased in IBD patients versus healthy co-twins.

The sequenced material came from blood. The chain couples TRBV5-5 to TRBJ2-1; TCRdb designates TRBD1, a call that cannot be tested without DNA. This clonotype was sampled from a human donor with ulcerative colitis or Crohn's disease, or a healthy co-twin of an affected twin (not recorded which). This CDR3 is CASSLPQGYNEQFF.